Described below is a single T cell receptor beta chain sequence and its context. Its target is unknown. In germline, CDR1 is SGHAT, CDR2 FQNNGV. The V and J ends lost 6 bases and 0 bases respectively, with 12 bases between them. CDR3 length equals 14 residues. Generated by immunoSEQ multiplex PCR, the TCRdb table keeps only in-frame clones and is missing some. This sample carries about 120,000 clones, 80% to 95% of them seen once, and the ten largest clones take around 4.3%. The sample is drawn from a study of T cell responses to AZD1222 COVID-19 vaccine. Study-wide results and caveats: Donor demographics were predominantly white British with a female majority; clonal diversity may be underestimated. Receipt of two AZD1222 doses was followed by a rise in Spike-specific TCR breadth and depth. Close to half of all spike-specific TCRs reportedly target regions of the variants that are unmutated.

The receptor's source is an adult in good health. Material: peripheral blood, obtained on day 0 of AZD1222 vaccination. The chain joins TRBV11-2 to TRBJ2-7; D assignment may be TRBD1 or TRBD2 (5 bases each). The CDR3 DNA follows: TGTGCCAGCAGTCAGGGACCCCTCTCCTACGAGCAGTACTTC. Translation: CASSQGPLSYEQYF.